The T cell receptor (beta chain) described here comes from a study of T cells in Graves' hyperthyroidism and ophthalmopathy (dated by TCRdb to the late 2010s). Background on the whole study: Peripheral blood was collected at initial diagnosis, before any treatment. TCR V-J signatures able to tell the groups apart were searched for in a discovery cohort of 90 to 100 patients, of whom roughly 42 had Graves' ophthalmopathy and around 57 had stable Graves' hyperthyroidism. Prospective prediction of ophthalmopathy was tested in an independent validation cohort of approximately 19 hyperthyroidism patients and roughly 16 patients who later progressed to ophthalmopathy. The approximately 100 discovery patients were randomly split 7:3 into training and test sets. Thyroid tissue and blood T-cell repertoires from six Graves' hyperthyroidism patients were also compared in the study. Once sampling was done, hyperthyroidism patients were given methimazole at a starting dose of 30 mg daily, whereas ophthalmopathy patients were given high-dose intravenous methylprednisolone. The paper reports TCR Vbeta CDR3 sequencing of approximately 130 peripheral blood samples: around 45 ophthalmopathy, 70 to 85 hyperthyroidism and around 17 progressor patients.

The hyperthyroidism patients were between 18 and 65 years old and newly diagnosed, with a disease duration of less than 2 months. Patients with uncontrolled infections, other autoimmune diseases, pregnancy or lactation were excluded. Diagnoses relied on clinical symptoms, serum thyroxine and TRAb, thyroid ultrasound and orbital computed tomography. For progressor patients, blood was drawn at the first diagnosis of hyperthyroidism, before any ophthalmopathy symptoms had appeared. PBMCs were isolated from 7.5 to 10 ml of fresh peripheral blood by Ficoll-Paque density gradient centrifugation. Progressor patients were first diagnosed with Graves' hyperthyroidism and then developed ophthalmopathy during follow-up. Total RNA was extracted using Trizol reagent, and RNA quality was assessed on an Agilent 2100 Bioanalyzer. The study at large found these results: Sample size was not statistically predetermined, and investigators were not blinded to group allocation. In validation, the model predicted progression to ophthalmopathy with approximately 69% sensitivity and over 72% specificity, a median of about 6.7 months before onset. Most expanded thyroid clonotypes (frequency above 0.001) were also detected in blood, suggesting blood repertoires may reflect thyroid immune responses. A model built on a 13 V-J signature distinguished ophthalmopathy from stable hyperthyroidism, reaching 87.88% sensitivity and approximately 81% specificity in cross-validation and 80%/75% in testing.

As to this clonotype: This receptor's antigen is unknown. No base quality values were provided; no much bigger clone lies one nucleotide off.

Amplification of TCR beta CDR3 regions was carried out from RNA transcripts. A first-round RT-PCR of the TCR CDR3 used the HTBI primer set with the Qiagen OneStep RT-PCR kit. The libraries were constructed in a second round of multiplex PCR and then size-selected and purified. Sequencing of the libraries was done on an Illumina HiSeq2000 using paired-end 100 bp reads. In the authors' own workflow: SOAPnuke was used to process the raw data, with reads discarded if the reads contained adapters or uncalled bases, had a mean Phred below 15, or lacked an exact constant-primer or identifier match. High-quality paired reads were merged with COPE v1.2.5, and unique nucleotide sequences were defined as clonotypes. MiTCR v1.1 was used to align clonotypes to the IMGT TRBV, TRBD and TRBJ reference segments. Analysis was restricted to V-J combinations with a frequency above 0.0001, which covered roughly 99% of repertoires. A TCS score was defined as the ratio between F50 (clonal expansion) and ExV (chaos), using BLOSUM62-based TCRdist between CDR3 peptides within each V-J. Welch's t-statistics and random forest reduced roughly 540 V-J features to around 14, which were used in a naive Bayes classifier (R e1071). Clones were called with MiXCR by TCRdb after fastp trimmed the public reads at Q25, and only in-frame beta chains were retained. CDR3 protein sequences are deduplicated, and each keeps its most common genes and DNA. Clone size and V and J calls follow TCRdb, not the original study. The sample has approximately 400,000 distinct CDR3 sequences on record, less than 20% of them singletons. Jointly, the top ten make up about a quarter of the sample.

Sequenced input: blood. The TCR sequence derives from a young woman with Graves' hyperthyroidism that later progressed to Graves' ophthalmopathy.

The sequence in DNA is TGTGCCAGCAGCTTAGCGGGGGGCTTTCCCTCCTACGAGCAGTACTTC. It specifies CASSLAGGFPSYEQYF. Recombination connected TRBV7-9 to TRBJ2-7, with a tentative D call of TRBD1 or TRBD2, each matching 6 bases. The germline V gene (reference sequence) specifies SEHNR as CDR1 and FQNEAQ as CDR2. The CDR3 covers 16 residues, taking in both the cysteine and the phenylalanine. The only DNA kept is the CDR3, 48 bases in frame from the first base. Trimming removed 0 bases from V and 0 bases from J, leaving 12 bases between the germline ends. Beyond the CDR3, the reference TRBV7-9 and TRBJ2-7 genes provide the residues; the full variable domain reads: DTGVSQNPRHKITKRGQNVTFRCDPISEHNRLYWYRQTLGQGPEFLTYFQNEAQLEKSRLLSDRFSAERPKGSFSTLEIQRTEQGDSAMYLCASSLAGGFPSYEQYFGPGTRLTVT.